The 2 T cell receptor beta chains presented below share a single source sample, sequenced in a study of T cell responses to AZD1222 COVID-19 vaccine. Clones were read by immunoSEQ multiplex PCR, and TCRdb kept only the in-frame ones, dropping some. The data hold approximately 110,000 clones, with 88% observed a single time. Specimen: peripheral blood, collected on day 0 of AZD1222 vaccination. These receptors were taken from an adult in good health.

J is TRBJ2-5 and V is TRBV4-2; D gene uncertain. Deletions cut 0 bases from V and 2 bases from J, with 4 bases between. This CDR3 comprises 13 residues. Germline CDR1 reads LGHNA; CDR2 reads YNFKEQ. The CDR3 sequence is CASSQEEQETQYF. CDR3 nucleotide sequence: TGTGCCAGCAGCCAAGAGGAGCAAGAGACCCAGTACTTC.

This chain links TRBV25-1 with TRBJ2-3, with D perhaps being TRBD1 or TRBD2 (5 bases each). V shed 1 base and J shed 3 bases, with 8 bases lying between them. Germline lookup yields CDR1 MGHDK and CDR2 SYGVNS. CDR3 length equals 14 residues. CDR3 in amino acids: CASSESWGTDTQYF. The CDR3, as DNA: TGTGCCAGCAGTGAATCTTGGGGGACAGATACGCAGTATTTT.